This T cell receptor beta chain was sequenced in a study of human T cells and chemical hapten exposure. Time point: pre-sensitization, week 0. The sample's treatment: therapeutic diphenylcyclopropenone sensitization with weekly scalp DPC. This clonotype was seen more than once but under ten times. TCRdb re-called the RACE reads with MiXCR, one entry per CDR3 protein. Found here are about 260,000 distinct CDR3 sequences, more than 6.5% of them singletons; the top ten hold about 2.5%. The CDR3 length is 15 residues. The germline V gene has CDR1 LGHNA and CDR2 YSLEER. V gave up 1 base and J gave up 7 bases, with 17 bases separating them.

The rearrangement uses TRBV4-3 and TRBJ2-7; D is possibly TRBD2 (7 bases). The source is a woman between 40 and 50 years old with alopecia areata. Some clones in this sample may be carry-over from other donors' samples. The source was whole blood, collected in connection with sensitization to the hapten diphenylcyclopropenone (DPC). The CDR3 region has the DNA TGCGCCAGCAGCCAAGTAGCGGGCCCGAGGGGGGAGCAGTACTTC. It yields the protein CASSQVAGPRGEQYF.